This T cell receptor beta chain is drawn from a study of PD-1 blockade in classical Hodgkin lymphoma. The study's findings and limits: TCR diversity in CD4+, not CD8+, cells rose significantly by C4D1. Repertoire differences lack defined causes, possibly disease activity or prior therapy.

The protocol was immunoSEQ multiplex PCR, while the TCRdb copy is restricted to in-frame clones and leaves out a portion. The data contain tens of thousands of clones, approximately 82% of them singletons. Germline CDR1 reads LNHDA; CDR2 reads SQIVND (reference sequence). This CDR3 has 20 residues. The ends were cut back, 5 bases at V and 0 bases at J, with 25 bases in the middle. A single count supports this clone. As yet, its antigen is unknown. No patient escaped relapse after autologous stem cell transplantation, and brentuximab vedotin exposure varied. The J gene is TRBJ2-2, the V gene TRBV19; TRBD1 is a possible D gene (6 bases). This specimen was peripheral blood mononuclear cells (PBMCs), taken before the second cycle of nivolumab. The sequence derives from a human donor with classical Hodgkin lymphoma. CDR3 DNA sequence: TGTGCCAGTAGTTCTACTCTTCCCAACCCCTGGACAGCGAACACCGGGGAGCTGTTTTTT. Translated: CASSSTLPNPWTANTGELFF.